Below, 27 T cell receptor beta chains from the same sample are listed, as sequenced in a study of cytomegalovirus exposure and HLA in healthy donors. Primers included in the PCR were 60 Vbeta and 13 Jbeta primers. Only in-frame clones appear in the TCRdb table, and some are missing; sequencing was by immunoSEQ multiplex PCR. Among tens of thousands of clones listed, roughly three quarters were seen once. The sample was PBMCs. These receptors were obtained from a woman between 25 and 40 years old in good health and CMV-seronegative.

V gene TRBV7-8 combines with J gene TRBJ1-1; D not resolved. V was pared by 3 bases and J by 0 bases, with 5 bases between. The CDR3 consists of 13 residues. The germline CDR1 and CDR2 sequences are SGHVS and FQNEAQ. CDR3 bases: TGTGCCAGCAGCTTGAGATTGAACACTGAAGCTTTCTTT. Translating it yields CASSLRLNTEAFF.

This chain links TRBV7-9 with TRBJ2-5; 7 positions agree with TRBD1. This CDR3 contains 16 residues. Germline V gene sequence: CDR1 SEHNR, CDR2 FQNEAQ (reference sequence). J gave up 5 bases and V 7 bases, and 16 bases lay outside the gene matches. CDR3 in amino acids: CASTTLRTGFAETQYF. The CDR3 DNA follows: TGTGCCAGCACCACTCTCCGGACAGGTTTTGCGGAGACCCAGTACTTC.

This chain uses TRBV25-1 with TRBJ2-2; no clear D. The CDR3 extends over 13 amino acids. Germline assignment: CDR1 MGHDK and CDR2 SYGVNS. Trimming took off 7 bases at V and 1 base at J, with 7 bases between the two ends. The CDR3 coding sequence is TGTGCCAGCATTCCCAGGAACACCGGGGAGCTGTTTTTT. This encodes CASIPRNTGELFF.

In this sample, this clone turned up a few times. This sequence joins TRBV7-9 and TRBJ2-1; the match to TRBD2 covers 8 bases. The V and J ends lost 3 bases and 12 bases, in that order; junction bases with no gene match: 4. This CDR3 is built from 12 residues. Germline lookup yields CDR1 SEHNR and CDR2 FQNEAQ (reference sequence). In DNA form, the CDR3 reads TGTGCCAGCAGCTTCATAAGCGGGGGGCAGTTCTTC. This sequence encodes CASSFISGGQFF.

The rearrangement joins TRBV19 to TRBJ1-4; 7 bases match TRBD1. Germline V gene sequence: CDR1 LNHDA, CDR2 SQIVND (reference sequence). The CDR3 extends over 16 amino acids. J gave up 2 bases and V 5 bases, and 8 bases lay outside the gene matches. The CDR3 protein is CASSPGGGQTNEKLFF. The CDR3 DNA sequence: TGTGCCAGTAGTCCCGGGGGGGGACAGACTAATGAAAAACTGTTTTTT.

This chain connects TRBV15 to TRBJ2-6, with 7 bases identical to TRBD1. V shed 0 bases, J shed 2 bases, and the junction held 7 bases outside the gene matches. CDR3 length: 18 residues. Germline CDR1 is LNHNV and CDR2 is YYDKDF (reference sequence). The DNA for the CDR3 is TGTGCCACCAGCAGAGATCCTGTTGGGACAGCTGGGGCCAACGTCCTGACTTTC. This translates into CATSRDPVGTAGANVLTF. Combining the CDR3 with reference TRBV15 and TRBJ2-6 gives the whole variable domain DAMVIQNPRYQVTQFGKPVTLSCSQTLNHNVMYWYQQKSSQAPKLLFHYYDKDFNNEADTPDNFQSRRPNTSFCFLDIRSPGLGDTAMYLCATSRDPVGTAGANVLTFGAGSRLTVL.

The chain has TRBV7-2 and TRBJ1-3, with TRBD1 matching over 7 bases. The germline V gene encodes CDR1 SGHTA and CDR2 FQGNSA. The CDR3 loop spans 16 amino acids. The J segment lost 2 bases and the V segment lost 1 base, leaving 5 bases of the junction unmatched. The CDR3 nucleotides are TGTGCCAGCAGCTTAGAGGGGGCTTTTGCTGGAAACACCATATATTTT. It translates to CASSLEGAFAGNTIYF.

In regard to this clone: A read error may account for a junction end that differs from germline. The chain has TRBV7-9 and TRBJ2-1; 12 bases are a match to TRBD2. The CDR3 is made up of 18 amino acids. Looked up from germline, CDR1 is SEHNR and CDR2 is FQNEAQ (reference sequence). CDR3 in amino acids: CSSSSNPTSGSLYNEQFF. CDR3 DNA sequence: TGTTCCAGCAGCTCTAACCCGACTAGCGGGAGCCTCTACAATGAGCAGTTCTTC.

The chain recombines TRBV19 with TRBJ2-1; 16 bases map to TRBD2. The CDR3 runs to 18 residues. Per germline, CDR1 LNHDA and CDR2 SQIVND (reference sequence). V lost 7 bases, J lost 0 bases, and 6 bases stayed unmatched. Here the CDR3 DNA reads TGTGCCAGTACACCGGGACTAGCGGGAGGGAGCTCCTACAATGAGCAGTTCTTC. This encodes CASTPGLAGGSSYNEQFF.

This clone turned up a few times. V and J are TRBV19 and TRBJ1-5; no firm D call. The germline V and J ends were trimmed by 6 bases and 1 base, with 10 bases remaining between them. From germline, CDR1 is LNHDA and CDR2 SQIVND (reference sequence). This CDR3 is 14 amino acids long. The DNA for the CDR3 is TGTGCCAGTAGCCCCCACGGGAGCAATCAGCCCCAGCATTTT. Protein sequence: CASSPHGSNQPQHF.

CDR3: CASSLVGLGIGELFF. The CDR3 region has the DNA TGTGCCAGCAGCTTGGTTGGACTTGGGATCGGGGAGCTGTTTTTT. This chain connects TRBV5-4 to TRBJ2-2, with D perhaps matching TRBD2 (5 bases). CDR1 SGHNT and CDR2 YYREEE come from the germline V gene (reference sequence). V was cut by 0 bases and J by 7 bases, with 13 bases left in between. The CDR3 length is 15 residues.

This chain uses TRBV6-1 with TRBJ1-5; D gene uncertain. From germline, CDR1 is MNHNS and CDR2 SASEGT. V dropped 0 bases and J dropped 4 bases, with 7 bases sitting between them. The CDR3 is 14 amino acids. In DNA, the CDR3 is TGTGCCAGCAGTGAAGCGCCGGGGAATCAGCCCCAGCATTTT. Translation gives CASSEAPGNQPQHF.

The rearrangement uses TRBV14 and TRBJ2-7; 14 positions match TRBD2. Germline-derived CDR1 and CDR2 are SGHDN and FVKESK. V was clipped by 4 bases and J by 2 bases; unmatched bases: 4. CDR3 size: 16 residues. The CDR3 here is CASSLQGLAGAYEQYF. The CDR3 DNA is TGTGCCAGCAGCCTTCAGGGACTAGCGGGGGCCTACGAGCAGTACTTC.

The genes are TRBV10-1 and TRBJ2-3, with TRBD2 matching 7 bases. The CDR3 length is 13 residues. The germline V gene encodes CDR1 WNHNN and CDR2 SYGVQD (reference sequence). J gave up 4 bases and V 5 bases, and 3 bases lay outside the gene matches. CDR3 region: CASSLREADTQYF. CDR3 DNA sequence: TGCGCCAGCAGTCTCCGGGAGGCAGATACGCAGTATTTT.

This clone was counted only a few times. The rearrangement links TRBV2 to TRBJ2-7, with D uncertain. Trimming pared 4 bases from V and 3 bases from J, leaving 7 bases between. The germline gives CDR1 SNHLY, CDR2 FYNNEI. This CDR3 comprises 12 residues. CDR3 amino acids: CASSGLSYEQYF. Here the CDR3 DNA reads TGTGCCAGCAGTGGACTGAGCTACGAGCAGTACTTC.

V and J are TRBV11-2 and TRBJ1-6; the match to TRBD1 covers 9 bases. The CDR3 totals 15 residues. Germline CDR1 and CDR2: SGHAT and FQNNGV. V shed 5 bases and J 4 bases; nucleotides not matched to a gene: 3. The CDR3 DNA sequence: TGTGCCAGCAGCCCGACAGGGGGTTATAATTCACCCCTCCACTTT. It translates to CASSPTGGYNSPLHF.

The rearrangement links TRBV5-1 to TRBJ2-1, with TRBD1 identical over 8 bases. Germline values: CDR1 SGHRS, CDR2 YFSETQ. With V trimmed by 0 bases and J by 5 bases, 4 bases remained unmatched. This CDR3 is built from 15 residues. DNA of the CDR3: TGCGCCAGCAGCTTGGGAGGACAGGGTAACAATGAGCAGTTCTTC. Translating gives CASSLGGQGNNEQFF.

The genes are TRBV5-1 and TRBJ2-7, with 13 bases fitting TRBD2. Per germline, CDR1 SGHRS and CDR2 YFSETQ. V lost 0 bases, J lost 5 bases, and 5 bases stayed unmatched. The CDR3 covers 16 residues. CDR3: CASSLATSGGAHEQYF. CDR3 coding DNA: TGCGCCAGCAGCTTGGCCACTAGCGGGGGGGCCCACGAGCAGTACTTC.

Concerning this clone itself: A junction end diverges from the germline sequence, so it may reflect a read error. The CDR3 coding sequence is TGTGTCAGCAGCTCCACCCGATGGACTAGCGGGACAGATACGCAGTATTTT. Amino acids: CVSSSTRWTSGTDTQYF. This chain connects TRBV13 to TRBJ2-3, with 11 bases identical to TRBD2. Looked up from germline, CDR1 is PRHDT and CDR2 is FYEKMQ (reference sequence). The CDR3 totals 17 residues.

The chain links TRBV10-3 to TRBJ1-4; 8 positions agree with TRBD1. Trimming removed 0 bases from V and 3 bases from J; junction bases left unmatched: 3. The length of the CDR3 is 16 residues. CDR1 and CDR2 from the germline V gene are ENHRY and SYGVKD. The CDR3 coding sequence is TGTGCCATCAGTGAGTCCCAGGGGGCGGCTAATGAAAAACTGTTTTTT. It yields the protein CAISESQGAANEKLFF.

The rearrangement uses TRBV7-2 and TRBJ1-1; 7 bases fit TRBD1. The V gene end was trimmed by 5 bases and the J gene end by 7 bases; junction bases not matched to a gene: 7. There are 13 residues in the CDR3. Germline CDR1 is SGHTA and CDR2 is FQGNSA. The CDR3 DNA sequence: TGTGCCAGCAGCCCACAACGGGACAGTGAAGCTTTCTTT. This encodes CASSPQRDSEAFF.

The V and J genes are TRBV6-1 and TRBJ2-5; possibly TRBD1 for D (5 bases). The ends were cut back, 2 bases at V and 4 bases at J, with 5 bases in the middle. The CDR3 totals 12 residues. In germline, CDR1 is MNHNS, CDR2 SASEGT. The CDR3 reads CASSEQGETQYF. The CDR3 DNA follows: TGTGCCAGCAGTGAACAGGGAGAGACCCAGTACTTC.

V and J are TRBV15 and TRBJ2-7, with D tentatively TRBD1 (6 bases). This CDR3 spans 16 amino acids. Germline CDR1 and CDR2: LNHNV and YYDKDF (reference sequence). V dropped 0 bases and J dropped 8 bases, with 20 bases sitting between them. CDR3 nucleotides: TGTGCCACCAGCAGAGATCGCGGCAGGGGAATTTATCAGCAGTACTTC. This sequence encodes CATSRDRGRGIYQQYF.

The chain carries TRBV6-1 and TRBJ2-3; a weak D match, TRBD2 (7 bases). Germline CDR1 MNHNS, CDR2 SASEGT. The CDR3 is made up of 15 amino acids. Trimming took 8 bases from V and 8 from J, leaving 23 bases between them. In nucleotides, the CDR3 is TGTGCCAGCCATCCGAGGGGGGGTAGGGATGGTACGCAGTATTTT. Its translation is CASHPRGGRDGTQYF.

The table lists this clone with a few counts. Other DNA sequences in this specimen translate into the identical CDR3. The chain employs TRBV6-1 and TRBJ2-7; tentatively, D is TRBD1 (5 bases). The CDR3 is made up of 13 amino acids. From germline, CDR1 is MNHNS and CDR2 SASEGT. The ends were cut back, 7 bases at V and 0 bases at J, with 10 bases in the middle. The CDR3 reads CASIQDTSYEQYF. The CDR3 region has the DNA TGTGCCAGCATCCAGGACACCTCCTACGAGCAGTACTTC.

The rearrangement uses TRBV19 and TRBJ1-2; TRBD1 aligns across 9 bases. The CDR3 is 12 residues long. Germline V gene data show CDR1 as LNHDA and CDR2 as SQIVND (reference sequence). The ends lost 5 bases at V and 13 bases at J; junction bases unmatched: 8. CDR3 sequence (DNA): TGTGCCAGTAGTCCGCGGGACAGGGAATTCACCTTC. Amino acid sequence: CASSPRDREFTF.

This sequence joins TRBV19 and TRBJ1-1, with D perhaps TRBD1 (6 bases). Trimming left V 0 bases short and J 9 bases short, with 14 bases between. CDR1 LNHDA and CDR2 SQIVND come from the germline V gene (reference sequence). This CDR3 is 14 amino acids long. CDR3: CASSIEGRGRQAFF. The CDR3 nucleotides are TGTGCCAGTAGTATAGAGGGCAGGGGCCGCCAAGCTTTCTTT.